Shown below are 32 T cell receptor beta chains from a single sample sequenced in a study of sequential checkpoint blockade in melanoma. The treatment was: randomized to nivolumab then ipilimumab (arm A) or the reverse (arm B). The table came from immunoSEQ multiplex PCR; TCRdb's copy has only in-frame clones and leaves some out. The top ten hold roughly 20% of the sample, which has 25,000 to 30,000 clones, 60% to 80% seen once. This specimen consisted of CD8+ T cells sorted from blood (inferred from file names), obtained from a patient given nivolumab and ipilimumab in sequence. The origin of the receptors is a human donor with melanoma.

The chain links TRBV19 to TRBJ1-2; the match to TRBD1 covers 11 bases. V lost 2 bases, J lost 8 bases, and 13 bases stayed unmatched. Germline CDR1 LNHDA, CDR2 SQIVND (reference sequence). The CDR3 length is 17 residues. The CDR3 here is CASSIIPWTGGAYGYTF. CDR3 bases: TGTGCCAGTAGTATAATCCCCTGGACAGGGGGCGCTTACGGCTACACCTTC.

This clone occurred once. CDR3 sequence (DNA): TGTGCCAGCAGCGCGGACAGAGGCTCTGGAAACACCATATATTTT. Amino acids: CASSADRGSGNTIYF. This rearrangement joins TRBV6-1 to TRBJ1-3; a possible D gene is TRBD1 (6 bases). V lost 6 bases to trimming and J lost 0 bases, with 12 bases between them. The CDR3 sequence is 15 residues long. Germline V CDR1 and CDR2: MNHNS, SASEGT.

CDR3 sequence: CASSSDRHQETQYF. CDR3 coding DNA: TGTGCCAGCAGCTCTGACAGACATCAAGAGACCCAGTACTTC. The rearrangement links TRBV7-9 to TRBJ2-5; D is possibly TRBD1 (5 bases). The CDR3 sequence is 14 residues long. Germline-derived CDR1 and CDR2 are SEHNR and FQNEAQ (reference sequence). Deletions cut 4 bases from V and 2 bases from J, with 11 bases between.

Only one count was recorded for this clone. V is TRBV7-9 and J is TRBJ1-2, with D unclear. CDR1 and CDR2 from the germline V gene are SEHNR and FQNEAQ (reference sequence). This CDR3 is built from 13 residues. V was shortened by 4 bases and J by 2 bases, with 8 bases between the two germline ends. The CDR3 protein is CASSYPTNYGYTF. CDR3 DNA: TGTGCCAGCAGCTACCCTACGAACTATGGCTACACCTTC.

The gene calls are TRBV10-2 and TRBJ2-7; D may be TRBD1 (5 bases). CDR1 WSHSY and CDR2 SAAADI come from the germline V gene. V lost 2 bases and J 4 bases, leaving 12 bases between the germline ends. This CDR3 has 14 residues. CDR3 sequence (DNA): TGCGCCAGCAGTGAGAAGGGGCCGGATTACGAGCAGTACTTC. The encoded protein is CASSEKGPDYEQYF.

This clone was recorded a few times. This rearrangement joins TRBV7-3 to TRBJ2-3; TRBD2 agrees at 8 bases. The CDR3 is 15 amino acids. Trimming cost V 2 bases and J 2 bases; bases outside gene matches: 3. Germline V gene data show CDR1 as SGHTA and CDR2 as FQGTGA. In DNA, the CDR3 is TGTGCCAGCAGCTTAGTAGCGGGGACCACAGATACGCAGTATTTT. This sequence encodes CASSLVAGTTDTQYF.

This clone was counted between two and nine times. The CDR3: CASSRDFSYNEQFF. In nucleotides, the CDR3 is TGTGCCAGCAGCCGAGACTTTTCCTACAATGAGCAGTTCTTC. The chain uses TRBV7-2 and TRBJ2-1, with D unresolved. Germline CDR1 is SGHTA and CDR2 is FQGNSA. This CDR3 contains 14 residues. V lost 5 bases and J lost 1, with 9 bases in between.

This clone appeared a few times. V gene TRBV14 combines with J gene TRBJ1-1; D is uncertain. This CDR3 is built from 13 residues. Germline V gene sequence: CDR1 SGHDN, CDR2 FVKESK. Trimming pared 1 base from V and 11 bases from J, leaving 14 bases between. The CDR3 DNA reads TGTGCCAGCAGCCAAGGTTTAGCGCAAAAGGCTTTCTTT. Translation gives CASSQGLAQKAFF.

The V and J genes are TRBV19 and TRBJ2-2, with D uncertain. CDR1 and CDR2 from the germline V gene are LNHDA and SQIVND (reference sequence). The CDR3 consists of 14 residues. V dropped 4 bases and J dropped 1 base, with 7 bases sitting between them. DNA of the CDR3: TGTGCCAGTAGTAGCCCAGGGAACACCGGGGAGCTGTTTTTT. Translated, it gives CASSSPGNTGELFF.

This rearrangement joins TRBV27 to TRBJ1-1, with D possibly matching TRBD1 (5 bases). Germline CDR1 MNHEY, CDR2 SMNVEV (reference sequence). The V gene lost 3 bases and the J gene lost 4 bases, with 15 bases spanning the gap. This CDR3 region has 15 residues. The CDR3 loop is CASSLEGALGTEAFF. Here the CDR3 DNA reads TGTGCCAGCAGTTTGGAAGGGGCGTTGGGCACTGAAGCTTTCTTT.

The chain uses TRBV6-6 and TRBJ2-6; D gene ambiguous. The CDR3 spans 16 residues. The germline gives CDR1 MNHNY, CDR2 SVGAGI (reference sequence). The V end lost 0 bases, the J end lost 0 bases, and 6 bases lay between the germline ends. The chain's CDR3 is CASSYSENSGANVLTF. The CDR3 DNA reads TGTGCCAGCAGTTACTCCGAGAACTCTGGGGCCAACGTCCTGACTTTC.

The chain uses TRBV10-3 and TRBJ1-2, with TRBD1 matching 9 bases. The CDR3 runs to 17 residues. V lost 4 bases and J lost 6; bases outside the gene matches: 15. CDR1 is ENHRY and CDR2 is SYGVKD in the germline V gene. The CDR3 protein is CAISGQYKGQGLDGYTF. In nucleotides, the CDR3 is TGTGCCATCAGTGGACAATATAAGGGACAGGGCTTAGATGGCTACACCTTC.

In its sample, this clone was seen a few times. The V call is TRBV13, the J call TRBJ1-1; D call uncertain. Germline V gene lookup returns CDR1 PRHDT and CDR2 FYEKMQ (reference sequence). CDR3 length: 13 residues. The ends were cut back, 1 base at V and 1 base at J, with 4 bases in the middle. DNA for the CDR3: TGTGCCAGCAGCTTAGACAGGAACACTGAAGCTTTCTTT. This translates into CASSLDRNTEAFF.

CDR3: CASSGGLAGDEQFF. CDR3 DNA sequence: TGTGCCAGCAGCGGGGGACTAGCGGGGGATGAGCAGTTCTTC. The chain combines TRBV13 with TRBJ2-1, with TRBD2 matching over 14 bases. CDR1 is PRHDT, CDR2 FYEKMQ, per germline (reference sequence). The length of the CDR3 is 14 residues. With 5 bases clipped from V and 8 bases from J, the junction kept 2 bases outside the gene matches.

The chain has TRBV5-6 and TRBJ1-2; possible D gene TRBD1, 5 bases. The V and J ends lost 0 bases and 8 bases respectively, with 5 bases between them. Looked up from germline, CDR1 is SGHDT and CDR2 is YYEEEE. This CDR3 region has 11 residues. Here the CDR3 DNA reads TGTGCCAGCAGCTTGGACAGGGGCTACACCTTC. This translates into CASSLDRGYTF.

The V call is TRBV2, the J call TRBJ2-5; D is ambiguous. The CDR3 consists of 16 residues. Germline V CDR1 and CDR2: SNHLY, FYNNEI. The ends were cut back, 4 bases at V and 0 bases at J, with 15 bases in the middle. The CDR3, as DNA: TGTGCCAGCAGTGGGGCAGAGCACTTGTACCAAGAGACCCAGTACTTC. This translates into CASSGAEHLYQETQYF.

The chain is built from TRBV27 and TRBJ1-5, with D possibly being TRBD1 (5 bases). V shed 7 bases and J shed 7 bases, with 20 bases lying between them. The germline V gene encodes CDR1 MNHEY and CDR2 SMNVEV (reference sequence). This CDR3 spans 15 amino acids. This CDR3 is CASIEPRRGGQPQHF. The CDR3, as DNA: TGTGCCAGCATCGAACCCCGAAGGGGAGGACAGCCCCAGCATTTT.

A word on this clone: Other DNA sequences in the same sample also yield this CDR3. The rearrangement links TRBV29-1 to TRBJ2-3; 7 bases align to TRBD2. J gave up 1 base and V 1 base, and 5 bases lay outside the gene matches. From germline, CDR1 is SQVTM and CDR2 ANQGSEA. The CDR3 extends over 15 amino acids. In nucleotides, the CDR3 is TGCAGCGTTGAAGGGGGGAGGGGAGGCACAGATACGCAGTATTTT. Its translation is CSVEGGRGGTDTQYF.

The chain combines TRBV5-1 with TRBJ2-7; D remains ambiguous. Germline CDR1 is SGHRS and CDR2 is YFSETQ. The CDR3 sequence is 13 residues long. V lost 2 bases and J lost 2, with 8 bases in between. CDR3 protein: CASSFLSTYEQYF. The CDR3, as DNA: TGCGCCAGCAGCTTTCTGTCTACCTACGAGCAGTACTTC.

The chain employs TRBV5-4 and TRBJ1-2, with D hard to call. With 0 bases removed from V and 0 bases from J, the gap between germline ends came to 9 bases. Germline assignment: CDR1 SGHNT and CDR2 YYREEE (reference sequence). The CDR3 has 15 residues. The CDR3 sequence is CASSLDLLANYGYTF. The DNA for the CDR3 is TGTGCCAGCAGCTTGGACCTATTAGCTAACTATGGCTACACCTTC.

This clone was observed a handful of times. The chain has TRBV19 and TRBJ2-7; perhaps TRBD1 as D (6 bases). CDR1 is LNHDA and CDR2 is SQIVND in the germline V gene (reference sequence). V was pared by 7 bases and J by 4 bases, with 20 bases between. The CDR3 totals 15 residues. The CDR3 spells CASKPTGTSGYEQYF. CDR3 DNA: TGTGCCAGTAAGCCCACCGGGACAAGTGGTTACGAGCAGTACTTC. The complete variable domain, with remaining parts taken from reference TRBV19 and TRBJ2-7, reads DGGITQSPKYLFRKEGQNVTLSCEQNLNHDAMYWYRQDPGQGLRLIYYSQIVNDFQKGDIAEGYSVSREKKESFPLTVTSAQKNPTAFYLCASKPTGTSGYEQYFGPGTRLTVT.

CDR3 loop: CASSSYTEAFF. The CDR3 nucleotides read TGTGCCAGCAGCTCCTACACTGAAGCTTTCTTT. The chain links TRBV5-4 to TRBJ1-1; D is unclear. The germline CDR1 and CDR2 sequences are SGHNT and YYREEE (reference sequence). The V end lost 3 bases, the J end lost 3 bases, and 3 bases lay between the germline ends. This CDR3 has 11 amino acids.

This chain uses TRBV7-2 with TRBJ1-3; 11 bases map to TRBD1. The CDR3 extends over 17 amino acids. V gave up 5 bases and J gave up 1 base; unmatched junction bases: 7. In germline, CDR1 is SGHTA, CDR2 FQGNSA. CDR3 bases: TGTGCCAGCAGCGCCGGGACAGGGGGTATATCTGGAAACACCATATATTTT. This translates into CASSAGTGGISGNTIYF.

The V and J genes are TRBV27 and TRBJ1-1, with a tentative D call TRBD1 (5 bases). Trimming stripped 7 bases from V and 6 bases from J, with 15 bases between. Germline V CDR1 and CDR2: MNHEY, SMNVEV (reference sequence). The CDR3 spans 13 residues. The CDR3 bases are TGTGCCAGCAAGGTAAAGGGGCAATCTGAAGCTTTCTTT. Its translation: CASKVKGQSEAFF.

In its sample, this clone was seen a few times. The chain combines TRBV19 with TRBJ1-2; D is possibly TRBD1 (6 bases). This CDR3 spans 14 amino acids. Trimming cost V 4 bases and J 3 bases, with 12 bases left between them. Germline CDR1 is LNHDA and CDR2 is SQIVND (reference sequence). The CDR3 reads CASSRAGDHYGYTF. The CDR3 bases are TGTGCCAGTAGTAGGGCAGGGGATCACTATGGCTACACCTTC. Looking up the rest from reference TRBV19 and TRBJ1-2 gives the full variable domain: DGGITQSPKYLFRKEGQNVTLSCEQNLNHDAMYWYRQDPGQGLRLIYYSQIVNDFQKGDIAEGYSVSREKKESFPLTVTSAQKNPTAFYLCASSRAGDHYGYTFGSGTRLTVV.

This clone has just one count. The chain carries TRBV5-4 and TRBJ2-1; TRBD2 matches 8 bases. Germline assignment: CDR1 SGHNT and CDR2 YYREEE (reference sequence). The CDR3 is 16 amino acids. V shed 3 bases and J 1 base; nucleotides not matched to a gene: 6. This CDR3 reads CASSSPGLGSYNEQFF. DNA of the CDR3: TGTGCCAGCAGCTCACCGGGACTAGGTTCCTACAATGAGCAGTTCTTC.

This CDR3 is CASSPWGDFEQFF. The CDR3 DNA reads TGTGCCAGCTCACCATGGGGGGACTTTGAGCAGTTCTTC. The chain recombines TRBV18 with TRBJ2-1; a weak D match, TRBD2 (6 bases). The CDR3 runs to 13 residues. Between the trimmed V and J ends, which lost 2 bases and 9 bases, there was a span of 11 bases. Germline assignment: CDR1 KGHSH and CDR2 LQKENI.

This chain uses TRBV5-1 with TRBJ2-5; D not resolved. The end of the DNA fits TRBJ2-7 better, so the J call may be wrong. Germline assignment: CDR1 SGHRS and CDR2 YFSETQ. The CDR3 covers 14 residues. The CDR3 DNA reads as TGCGCCAGCAGCGGCAGCGAAAGCTCCTACGAGCAGTACTTC. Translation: CASSGSESSYEQYF.

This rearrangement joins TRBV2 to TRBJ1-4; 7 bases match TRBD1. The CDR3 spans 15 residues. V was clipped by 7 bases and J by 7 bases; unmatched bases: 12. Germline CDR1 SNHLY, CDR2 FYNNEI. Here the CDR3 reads CASKLKQGMIEKLFF. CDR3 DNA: TGTGCCAGCAAACTTAAACAGGGGATGATTGAAAAACTGTTTTTT.

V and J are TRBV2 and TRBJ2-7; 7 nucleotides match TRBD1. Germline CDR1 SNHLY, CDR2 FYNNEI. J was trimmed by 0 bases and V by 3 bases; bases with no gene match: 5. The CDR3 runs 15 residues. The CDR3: CASSDRDRYSYEQYF. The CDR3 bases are TGTGCCAGCAGTGACCGGGACAGATACTCCTACGAGCAGTACTTC.

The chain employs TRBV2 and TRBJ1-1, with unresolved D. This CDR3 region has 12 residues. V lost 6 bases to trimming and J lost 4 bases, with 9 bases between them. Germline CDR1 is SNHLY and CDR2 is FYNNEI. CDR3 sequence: CASRPSGTEAFF. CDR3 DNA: TGTGCCAGCAGACCCTCGGGCACTGAAGCTTTCTTT.

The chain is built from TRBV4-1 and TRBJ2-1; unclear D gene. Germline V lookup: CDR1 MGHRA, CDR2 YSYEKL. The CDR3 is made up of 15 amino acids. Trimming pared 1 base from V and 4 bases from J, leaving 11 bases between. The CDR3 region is CASSQGIPRYNEQFF. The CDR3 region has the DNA TGCGCCAGCAGCCAAGGTATACCCCGGTACAATGAGCAGTTCTTC.